Presented here are 8 T cell receptor beta chains from one specimen sequenced in a study of CD8+ T cells in alopecia areata. RNA was isolated and reverse transcribed to cDNA, the sequencing template. This table comes from immunoSEQ multiplex PCR, and its TCRdb copy is limited to in-frame clones, with some not included. The sample gives approximately 210,000 clones, 64% of which show up once; about 1.3% is in the top ten. The treatment denotes: oral pan-JAK inhibitor, 5-10 mg twice daily. The sequenced sample was CD4+ T cells sorted from blood, obtained around week 50, from a patient treated with tofacitinib. The receptors stem from a human donor with alopecia areata.

This clone appeared many times. The chain has TRBV7-3 and TRBJ1-6; no clear D. The germline V gene encodes CDR1 SGHTA and CDR2 FQGTGA. There are 13 residues in the CDR3. V was pared by 2 bases and J by 7 bases, with 6 bases between. DNA for the CDR3: TGTGCCAGCAGCTTAGCTCGGAATTCACCCCTCCACTTT. Translation gives CASSLARNSPLHF. Drawing the rest from reference TRBV7-3 and TRBJ1-6, the complete variable domain is GAGVSQTPSNKVTEKGKYVELRCDPISGHTALYWYRQSLGQGPEFLIYFQGTGAADDSGLPNDRFFAVRPEGSVSTLKIQRTERGDSAVYLCASSLARNSPLHFGNGTRLTVT.

This clone came up a few times. The chain combines TRBV29-1 with TRBJ1-2; D remains ambiguous. The V and J ends lost 0 bases and 6 bases respectively, with 11 bases between them. From germline, CDR1 is SQVTM and CDR2 ANQGSEA. This CDR3 region has 13 residues. The chain's CDR3 is CSVEDPDRHGYTF. The CDR3 DNA is TGCAGCGTTGAAGATCCGGACCGTCATGGCTACACCTTC.

This chain connects TRBV30 to TRBJ1-5; D is perhaps TRBD1 (6 bases). V gave up 3 bases and J gave up 4 bases, with 13 bases separating them. The CDR3 runs 14 residues. Germline V gives CDR1 GTSNPN, CDR2 SVGIG (reference sequence). The CDR3 DNA reads as TGTGCCTGGAGAATTAAAGGGGGGAATCAGCCCCAGCATTTT. Translation: CAWRIKGGNQPQHF.

The rearrangement links TRBV29-1 to TRBJ2-1; D is ambiguous. This CDR3 has 12 residues. CDR1 and CDR2 from the germline V gene are SQVTM and ANQGSEA. The V end was cut by 4 bases, the J end by 5 bases, with 9 bases between. CDR3 loop: CSVGWRDNEQFF. CDR3 bases: TGCAGCGTTGGGTGGAGAGACAATGAGCAGTTCTTC.

This clone has only a few counts. This chain uses TRBV4-3 with TRBJ2-7; perhaps TRBD1 as D (5 bases). V was pared by 1 base and J by 2 bases, with 15 bases between. The CDR3 runs to 16 residues. Germline CDR1 and CDR2: LGHNA and YSLEER. The CDR3 DNA reads as TGCGCCAGCAGCCAAGCAGACGGGCAGGGCACCTACGAGCAGTACTTC. It encodes CASSQADGQGTYEQYF.

This chain connects TRBV2 to TRBJ1-1; D is ambiguous. The CDR3 length is 11 residues. V lost 4 bases to trimming and J lost 5 bases, with 5 bases between them. Germline lookup yields CDR1 SNHLY and CDR2 FYNNEI. CDR3 loop: CASSVVTEAFF. The DNA of the CDR3 is TGTGCCAGCAGTGTGGTTACTGAAGCTTTCTTT.

The rearrangement joins TRBV11-2 to TRBJ2-1, with TRBD1 as a possible D gene (6 bases). The V end was cut by 2 bases, the J end by 7 bases, with 6 bases between. Per germline, CDR1 SGHAT and CDR2 FQNNGV. The CDR3 has 12 amino acids. The CDR3 DNA follows: TGTGCCAGCAGCTTACAGGGGAATGAGCAGTTCTTC. Encoded protein: CASSLQGNEQFF.

This chain uses TRBV11-2 with TRBJ2-7; maybe TRBD1 (6 bases). V lost 5 bases and J lost 0, with 14 bases in between. Germline values: CDR1 SGHAT, CDR2 FQNNGV. The length of the CDR3 is 15 residues. The DNA of the CDR3 is TGTGCCAGCAGCGGGGGCTACGACCGCTCCTACGAGCAGTACTTC. Its translation: CASSGGYDRSYEQYF.